A selection of T cell receptor beta chains follows, all from one sample in a study of T-cell reconstitution after alpha-beta-depleted transplantation in children. TCRdb reprocessed the PCR reads with MiXCR, giving one entry per CDR3 protein. Of approximately 630,000 distinct CDR3 sequences in the sample, about an eighth were seen once. This material consisted of PBMCs, taken before TCRalphabeta/CD19-depleted stem cell transplant. The source of these receptors is a girl aged 2-15 years with congenital amegakaryocytic thrombocytopenia, due to receive a stem cell transplant. Each CDR3 is given with its conserved first and last residue. D genes are given only for firm matches. Clone size, where shown, is once, few, many, or a class for clones that have expanded.

>TRBJ1-4|TRBV7-9|NA|NA
CASSSPLGLDNEKLFF
TGTGCCAGCAGCTCCCCTTTGGGGCTCGATAATGAAAAACTGTTTTTT
>TRBJ1-1|TRBV10-2|many|NA
CASSIYTEAFF
TGCGCCAGCAGTATATACACTGAAGCTTTCTTT
>TRBJ2-2|TRBV25-1|many|TRBD2
CASSGLSGVRTGELFF
TGTGCCAGCAGTGGACTCAGCGGGGTTCGCACCGGGGAGCTGTTTTTT
>TRBJ2-2|TRBV12-3/TRBV12-4|many|NA
CANSRSANTGELFF
TGTGCAAATTCACGGAGCGCGAACACCGGGGAGCTGTTTTTT
>TRBJ2-5|TRBV7-6|few|NA
CASSLTSGSMETQYF
TGTGCCAGCAGCTTAACTTCGGGTAGCATGGAGACCCAGTACTTC
>TRBJ2-3|TRBV20-1|few|NA
CSATRPPRATDTQYF
TGCAGTGCCACGAGACCCCCTAGGGCCACAGATACGCAGTATTTT
>TRBJ2-7|TRBV11-2|many|TRBD2
CASSPKPSGLDEGNEQYF
TGTGCCAGCAGCCCTAAGCCGTCAGGACTAGATGAGGGTAACGAGCAGTACTTC
>TRBJ2-2|TRBV9|NA|NA
CASSVGLYTTLRGTGELFF
TGTGCCAGCAGCGTAGGTCTCTATACGACCCTTCGTGGCACCGGGGAGCTGTTTTTT
>TRBJ2-7|TRBV21-1|NA|NA
CASNAQTRHEQYF
TGTGCCAGCAACGCACAAACCCGACACGAGCAGTACTTC
>TRBJ2-1|TRBV29-1|NA|TRBD2
CSVEPGGKRQFF
TGCAGCGTAGAGCCGGGGGGGAAGAGACAGTTCTTC
>TRBJ2-6|TRBV29-1|few|TRBD1
CSVADRSGANVLTF
TGCAGCGTTGCGGACAGGTCTGGGGCCAACGTCCTGACTTTC
>TRBJ1-2|TRBV29-1|NA|TRBD1
CSVEDPNRGGNTF
TGCAGCGTTGAAGATCCCAACAGGGGAGGGAACACCTTC
>TRBJ1-1|TRBV5-1|NA|NA
CASSLAKDTEAFF
TGCGCCAGCAGCTTGGCGAAGGACACTGAAGCTTTCTTT
>TRBJ2-5|TRBV7-9|NA|NA
CASSLAPGYQETQYF
TGTGCCAGCAGCTTGGCCCCGGGGTACCAAGAGACCCAGTACTTC
>TRBJ2-2|TRBV7-2|few|NA
CASSRSAGDNTGELFF
TGTGCCAGCAGCCGTTCCGCAGGTGATAACACCGGGGAGCTGTTTTTT
>TRBJ1-2|TRBV20-1|few|TRBD1
CSARETGGDGYTF
TGCAGTGCTAGGGAAACAGGGGGGGATGGCTACACCTTC
>TRBJ2-7|TRBV28|NA|NA
CASSLTGGPGFEQYF
TGTGCCAGCAGTTTAACTGGGGGCCCAGGTTTCGAGCAGTACTTC
>TRBJ2-1|TRBV28|many|TRBD2
CASSSQTSGTTSEQFF
TGTGCCAGCAGCTCCCAAACTAGCGGGACAACTAGTGAGCAGTTCTTC
>TRBJ2-5|TRBV19|many|TRBD1
CASSGDSQETQYF
TGTGCCAGTAGTGGGGACAGCCAAGAGACCCAGTACTTC
>TRBJ2-1|TRBV27|many|TRBD2
CASVAGDWGNEQFF
TGTGCCAGCGTAGCGGGAGATTGGGGCAATGAGCAGTTCTTC